The entry below describes one T cell receptor (beta chain). Primers for the PCR totalled 60 Vbeta and 13 Jbeta. Repertoires were generated with immunoSEQ multiplex PCR, while TCRdb's copy carries only in-frame clones and drops some. Among fewer than 60,000 clones listed, around 67% were seen once. The data derive from a study of cytomegalovirus exposure and HLA in healthy donors. The CDR3 has 13 residues. The germline V gene has CDR1 SNHLY and CDR2 FYNNEI. V was trimmed by 5 bases and J by 10 bases, leaving 12 bases between them. The sequence was collected from a woman in her forties or fifties in good health and CMV-seropositive. The chain carries TRBV2 and TRBJ1-6; D is possibly TRBD1 (5 bases). The sequencing input was PBMCs. The CDR3 spells CASSPGLWSPLHF. CDR3 bases: TGTGCCAGCAGTCCAGGGCTGTGGTCACCCCTCCACTTT.